The following is a T cell receptor (beta chain) sequence with its context. Antigen specificity is unknown. Assay: immunoSEQ multiplex PCR; the TCRdb copy retains only in-frame clones and omits some. The sample yields 61,000 or so clones, more than 80% seen once. Germline V CDR1 and CDR2: LNHDA, SQIVND (reference sequence). This CDR3 has 13 residues. Trimming left V 6 bases short and J 0 bases short, with 7 bases between. This record comes from a study of T cells in localized non-small cell lung cancer. Findings of the study overall: Across samples, adjacent lung featured a median roughly 60 of the top 100 tumor clones. Those with higher blood T cell density had longer overall survival. Clonality of T cells reached its maximum in uninvolved adjacent lung, surpassing tumor. Sequencing involved a lone tumor region, leaving heterogeneity possible.

Sequencing used peripheral blood, obtained before any cancer treatment. The rearrangement uses TRBV19 and TRBJ2-3; no firm D call. The receptor's source is a woman between 35 and 75 years old with stage I lung adenocarcinoma. In DNA, the CDR3 is TGTGCCAGTAGCGAGCTGAGCACAGATACGCAGTATTTT. It codes for CASSELSTDTQYF.